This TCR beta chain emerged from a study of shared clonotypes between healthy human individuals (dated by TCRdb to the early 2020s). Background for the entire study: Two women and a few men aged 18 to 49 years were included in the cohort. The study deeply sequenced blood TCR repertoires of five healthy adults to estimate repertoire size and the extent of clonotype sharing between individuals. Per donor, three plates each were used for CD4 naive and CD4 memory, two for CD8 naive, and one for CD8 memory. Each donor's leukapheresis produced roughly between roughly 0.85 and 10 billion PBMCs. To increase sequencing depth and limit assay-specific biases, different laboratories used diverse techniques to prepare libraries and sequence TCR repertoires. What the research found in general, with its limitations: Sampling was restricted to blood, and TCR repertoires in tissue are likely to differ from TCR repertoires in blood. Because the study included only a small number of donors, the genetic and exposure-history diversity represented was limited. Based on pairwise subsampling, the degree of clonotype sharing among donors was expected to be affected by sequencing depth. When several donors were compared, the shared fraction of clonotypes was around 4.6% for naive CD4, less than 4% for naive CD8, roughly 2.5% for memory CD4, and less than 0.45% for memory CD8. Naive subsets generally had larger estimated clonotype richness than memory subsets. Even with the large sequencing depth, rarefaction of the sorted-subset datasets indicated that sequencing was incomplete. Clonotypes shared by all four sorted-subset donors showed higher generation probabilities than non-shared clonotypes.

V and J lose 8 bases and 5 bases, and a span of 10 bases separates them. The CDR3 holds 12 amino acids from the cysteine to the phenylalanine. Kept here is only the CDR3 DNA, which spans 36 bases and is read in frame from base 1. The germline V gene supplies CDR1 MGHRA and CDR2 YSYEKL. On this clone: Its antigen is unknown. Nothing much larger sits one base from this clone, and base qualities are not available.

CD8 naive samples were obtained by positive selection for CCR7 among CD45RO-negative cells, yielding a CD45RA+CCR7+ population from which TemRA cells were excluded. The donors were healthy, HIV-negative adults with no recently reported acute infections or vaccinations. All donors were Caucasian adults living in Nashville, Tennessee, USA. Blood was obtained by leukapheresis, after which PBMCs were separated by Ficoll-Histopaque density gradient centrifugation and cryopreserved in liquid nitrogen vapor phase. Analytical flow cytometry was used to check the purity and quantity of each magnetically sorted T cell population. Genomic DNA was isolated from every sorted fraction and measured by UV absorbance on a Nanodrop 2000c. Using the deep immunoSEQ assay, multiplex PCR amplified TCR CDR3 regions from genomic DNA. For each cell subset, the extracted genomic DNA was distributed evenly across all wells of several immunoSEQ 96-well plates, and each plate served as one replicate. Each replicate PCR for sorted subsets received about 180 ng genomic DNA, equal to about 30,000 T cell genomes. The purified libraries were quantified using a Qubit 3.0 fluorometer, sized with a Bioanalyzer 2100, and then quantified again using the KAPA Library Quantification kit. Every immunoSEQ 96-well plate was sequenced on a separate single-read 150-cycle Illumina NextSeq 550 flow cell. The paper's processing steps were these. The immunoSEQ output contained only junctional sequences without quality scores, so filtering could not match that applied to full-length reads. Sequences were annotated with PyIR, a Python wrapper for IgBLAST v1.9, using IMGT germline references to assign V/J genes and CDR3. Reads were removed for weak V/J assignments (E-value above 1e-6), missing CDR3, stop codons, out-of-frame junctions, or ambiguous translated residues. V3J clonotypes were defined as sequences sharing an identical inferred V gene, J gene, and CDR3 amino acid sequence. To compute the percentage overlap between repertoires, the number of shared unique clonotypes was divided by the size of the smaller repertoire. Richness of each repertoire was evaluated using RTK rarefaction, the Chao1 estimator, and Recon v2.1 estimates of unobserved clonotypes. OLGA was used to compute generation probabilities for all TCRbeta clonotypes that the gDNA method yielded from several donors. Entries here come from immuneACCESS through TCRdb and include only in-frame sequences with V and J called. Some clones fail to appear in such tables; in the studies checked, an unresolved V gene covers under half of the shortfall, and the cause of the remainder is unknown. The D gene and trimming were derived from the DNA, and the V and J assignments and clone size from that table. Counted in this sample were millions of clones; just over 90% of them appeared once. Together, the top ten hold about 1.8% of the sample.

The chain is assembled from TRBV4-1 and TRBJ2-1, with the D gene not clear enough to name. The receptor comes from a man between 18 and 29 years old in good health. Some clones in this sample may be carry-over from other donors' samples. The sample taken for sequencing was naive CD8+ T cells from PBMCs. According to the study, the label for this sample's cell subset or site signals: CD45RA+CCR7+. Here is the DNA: TGCGCCAGCGCATCAGCTAACAATGAGCAGTTCTTC. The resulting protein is CASASANNEQFF.